A selection of T cell receptor beta chains follows, all from one sample in a study of TIL therapy for anti-PD-1-resistant metastatic lung cancer. Clones were read by immunoSEQ multiplex PCR, and TCRdb kept only the in-frame ones, dropping some. This sample has some 60,000 clones; more than 60% occur once, and the top ten carry around 1.7%. Sequencing was performed on blood, taken at baseline. The receptors were sampled from a person aged 25 to 80 with non-small cell lung cancer. Each CDR3 is given with its conserved first and last residue. A D gene is named only where the DNA matches it firmly. Rows may omit the clone size; those that give it use once, few, many or a size class.

v_call	j_call	clone_size	d_call	cdr3_nt	cdr3_aa
TRBV5-1	TRBJ2-2	NA	TRBD1	TGCGCCAGCAGCCGGGACAGGGGGACCGGGGAGCTGTTTTTT	CASSRDRGTGELFF
TRBV6-5	TRBJ1-1	few	NA	TGTGCCAGCCAGTTACCAGGGAAGGTGAACACTGAAGCTTTCTTT	CASQLPGKVNTEAFF
TRBV28	TRBJ1-2	NA	NA	TGTGCCAGCAGTTTGGGTTCGTTTGGCTACACCTTC	CASSLGSFGYTF
TRBV20-1	TRBJ1-1	few	NA	TGCAGTGCTAGCCGGAACACTGAAGCTTTCTTT	CSASRNTEAFF
TRBV10-3	TRBJ1-4	NA	TRBD1	TGTGCCATCAGTCAACAGGGGGCGGGTGAAAAACTGTTTTTT	CAISQQGAGEKLFF
TRBV5-1	TRBJ2-1	few	NA	TGCGCCAGCAGCTTGATCCCAGGGCGTTATGAGTTCTTC	CASSLIPGRYEFF
TRBV5-1	TRBJ2-1	NA	TRBD1	TGCGCCACCGCCGGGACAGGGCTCAATGAGCAGTTCTTC	CATAGTGLNEQFF
TRBV11-3	TRBJ2-7	NA	TRBD1	TGTGCCAGCAGCTTACAGGGGGCGGGCGAGCAGTACTTC	CASSLQGAGEQYF
TRBV5-4	TRBJ2-6	NA	NA	TGTGCCAGCAGCTTGGGAGGCAGGGGGGGCTCTGGGGCCAACGTCCTGACTTTC	CASSLGGRGGSGANVLTF
TRBV18	TRBJ1-1	few	TRBD1	TGTGCCAGCTCCCAGGGGGTGAACACTGAAGCTTTCTTT	CASSQGVNTEAFF
TRBV5-4	TRBJ1-4	NA	NA	TGTGCCAGCAGCTTGTGGCAGGGGGAAAAACTGTTTTTT	CASSLWQGEKLFF
TRBV27	TRBJ2-7	NA	TRBD1	TGTGCCAGCAGTTTAAAGACAGGGACCTACGAGCAGTACTTC	CASSLKTGTYEQYF
TRBV27	TRBJ2-3	NA	NA	TGTGCCAGCAGAAGGCATAGCACAGATACGCAGTATTTT	CASRRHSTDTQYF
TRBV7-9	TRBJ2-1	few	NA	TGTGCCAGCAGCTTCAAGACCGGGCCCGAGCAGTTCTTC	CASSFKTGPEQFF
TRBV29-1	TRBJ2-5	NA	NA	TGCAGCGCGAGAAATCCAGGGGTACCGAAAGAGACCCAGTACTTC	CSARNPGVPKETQYF
TRBV5-1	TRBJ2-7	few	NA	TGCGCCAGCAGCTGGCAGGGCAGGGAGCAGTACTTC	CASSWQGREQYF
TRBV5-6	TRBJ1-1	NA	NA	TGTGCCAGCAGCTTTAGATCGACCAAGAACACTGAAGCTTTCTTT	CASSFRSTKNTEAFF
TRBV10-3	TRBJ2-7	NA	TRBD1	TGTGCCATCAGTGAGGGACAGGGGCGCGAGCAGTACTTC	CAISEGQGREQYF
TRBV11-3	TRBJ2-5	once	TRBD1	TGTGCCAGCAGCGGACAGGGGGTCCAAGAGACCCAGTACTTC	CASSGQGVQETQYF
TRBV15	TRBJ1-5	once	NA	TGTGCCACCAGCAGAGATGGCAATCAGCCCCAGCATTTT	CATSRDGNQPQHF
TRBV28	TRBJ1-5	few	NA	TGTGCCAGCAGTCTCTCCCAGGGGAGCGGCAATCAGCCCCAGCATTTT	CASSLSQGSGNQPQHF
TRBV2	TRBJ1-1	NA	NA	TGTGCCAGCAGTGACTTGACAAGCAACACTGAAGCTTTCTTT	CASSDLTSNTEAFF
TRBV2	TRBJ1-4	few	NA	TGTGCCACGCAGGGACTTCTACGCGAAAAACTGTTTTTT	CATQGLLREKLFF
TRBV9	TRBJ2-5	NA	TRBD2	TGTGCCAGCAGCGTAGGTCTCGGGGCGGGAGTGGAAGAGACCCAGTACTTC	CASSVGLGAGVEETQYF
TRBV7-6	TRBJ2-4	NA	TRBD2	TGTGCCAGCAGCTTAGGGGCTCTAGCGGGGGGCGAAAGAGCCAAAAACATTCAGTACTTC	CASSLGALAGGERAKNIQYF
TRBV6-6	TRBJ1-2	NA	NA	TGTGCCAGCGGTTTAGATGGCTACACCTTC	CASGLDGYTF
TRBV11-3	TRBJ1-4	once	NA	TGTGCCAGCAGCCCGTCCGTGGCGGGAGGTTATGAAAAACTGTTTTTT	CASSPSVAGGYEKLFF
TRBV6-5	TRBJ1-5	NA	NA	TGTGCCAGCAGAACAGGCGGGTATAACAATCAGCCCCAGCATTTT	CASRTGGYNNQPQHF